The TCR beta chain described here comes from a study of cytomegalovirus exposure and HLA in healthy donors. Study-wide findings and caveats: Cytomegalovirus status was reportedly diagnosed by the classifier with high sensitivity and specificity. With DRB1 most and HLA-C fewest, TCR association rates differed between HLA loci in a later analysis. In vitro confirmation showed a few CMV-associated chains to be CMV antigen specific.

Primers included in the PCR were 60 Vbeta and 13 Jbeta primers. Produced via immunoSEQ multiplex PCR; TCRdb's table is partial and in-frame only. The sample has about 130,000 clones, approximately 80% seen once. The J segment lost 5 bases and the V segment lost 5 bases, leaving 11 bases of the junction unmatched. This CDR3 region has 15 residues. From germline, CDR1 is SGHDN and CDR2 FVKESK. A note on this clone: Its antigen remains unidentified.

The chain has TRBV14 and TRBJ1-2; the match to TRBD1 covers 7 bases. The TCR originated in a man in his forties or fifties in good health and CMV-seronegative. The source material was PBMCs. CDR3 loop: CASSESPAGGYGYTF. The CDR3 DNA sequence: TGTGCCAGCAGCGAATCCCCGGCAGGGGGATATGGCTACACCTTC.